This TCR beta chain derives from a study of patients and donors after allogeneic stem cell transplantation. MiXCR was run by TCRdb on the RT-PCR reads, yielding one entry per CDR3 protein. In the table there are 1,700 or so distinct CDR3 sequences, under 4.5% of which are singletons. Trimming took off 8 bases at V and 1 base at J, with 15 bases between the two ends. Germline-derived CDR1 and CDR2 are MNHEY and SVGAGI. The CDR3 is made up of 14 amino acids. Sequences were obtained from blood, either unsorted or a sorted T cell fraction (not recorded which). The TCR sequence derives from a human donor who was either an allogeneic HSCT recipient or a stem cell or donor lymphocyte infusion donor (not recorded which). It is not recorded whose cells these are; they may come from a transplant donor. The V and J genes are TRBV6-5 and TRBJ2-7, with a possible D match to TRBD2 (6 bases). This CDR3 reads CASRLGGPSYEQYF. CDR3 in DNA: TGTGCCAGCCGCCTGGGGGGACCTTCCTACGAGCAGTACTTC.